These 30 T cell receptor beta chains share one sample of origin, sequenced in a study of control samples from healthy donors and cancer patients. This table comes from immunoSEQ multiplex PCR, and its TCRdb copy is limited to in-frame clones, with some not included. This table has roughly 180,000 clones, about 91% appearing once. The material sequenced was blood. These receptors originate from a woman in her thirties or forties in good health.

V usage is TRBV4-1 and J usage is TRBJ2-7; D unresolved. Trimming took 1 base from V and 6 from J, leaving 13 bases between them. The CDR3 has 14 amino acids. CDR1 is MGHRA and CDR2 is YSYEKL in the germline V gene. Here the CDR3 reads CASSQVGPWFEQYF. The CDR3 region has the DNA TGCGCCAGCAGCCAAGTAGGTCCCTGGTTCGAGCAGTACTTC.

This chain links TRBV4-1 with TRBJ2-5, with D possibly TRBD1 on 6 matching bases. The germline CDR1 and CDR2 sequences are MGHRA and YSYEKL. V lost 0 bases and J 3 bases, leaving 8 bases between the germline ends. This CDR3 comprises 14 residues. DNA of the CDR3: TGCGCCAGCAGCCAAGATGAGGGGGAAGAGACCCAGTACTTC. Translation: CASSQDEGEETQYF.

The J gene is TRBJ2-1, the V gene TRBV5-1; 9 bases fit TRBD2. The CDR3 totals 15 residues. The J segment lost 6 bases and the V segment lost 0 bases, leaving 4 bases of the junction unmatched. From germline, CDR1 is SGHRS and CDR2 YFSETQ. CDR3 protein: CASSLGGGAFNEQFF. The CDR3 DNA reads TGCGCCAGCAGCTTGGGCGGGGGGGCATTCAATGAGCAGTTCTTC. The full variable domain, with the rest looked up from reference TRBV5-1 and TRBJ2-1, is KAGVTQTPRYLIKTRGQQVTLSCSPISGHRSVSWYQQTPGQGLQFLFEYFSETQRNKGNFPGRFSGRQFSNSRSEMNVSTLELGDSALYLCASSLGGGAFNEQFFGPGTRLTVL.

This clone was recorded once. CDR3 in DNA: TGTGCCAGCAGTGAAACGGACAGGCGCTACGAGCAGTACTTC. This codes for CASSETDRRYEQYF. The rearrangement joins TRBV25-1 to TRBJ2-7; 7 nucleotides agree with TRBD1. The CDR3 sequence is 14 residues long. Trimming cost V 2 bases and J 3 bases; bases outside gene matches: 4. Germline CDR1 is MGHDK and CDR2 is SYGVNS.

This clone was found a few times. V gene TRBV4-2 combines with J gene TRBJ1-1; the D gene is possibly TRBD1 (5 bases). V was pared by 1 base and J by 1 base, with 13 bases between. The germline CDR1 and CDR2 sequences are LGHNA and YNFKEQ. The length of the CDR3 is 16 residues. As DNA, the CDR3 is TGTGCCAGCAGCCAAGTTTTAGTGGGGGGGAACACTGAAGCTTTCTTT. Translation: CASSQVLVGGNTEAFF.

This clone was found a few times. The chain uses TRBV5-6 and TRBJ1-5; D gene ambiguous. There are 17 residues in the CDR3. Germline CDR1 is SGHDT and CDR2 is YYEEEE. The ends were cut back, 0 bases at V and 0 bases at J, with 13 bases in the middle. The CDR3 bases are TGTGCCAGCAGCTTGGGGCGGACGGATTATAGCAATCAGCCCCAGCATTTT. Its translation is CASSLGRTDYSNQPQHF.

The V call is TRBV7-9, the J call TRBJ2-7; 9 nucleotides match TRBD1. The CDR3 extends over 15 amino acids. Germline CDR1 SEHNR, CDR2 FQNEAQ (reference sequence). The ends lost 5 bases at V and 5 bases at J; junction bases unmatched: 10. The CDR3 sequence is CASSPTGTGYNEQYF. The CDR3 DNA sequence: TGTGCCAGCAGCCCTACCGGGACAGGGTACAACGAGCAGTACTTC.

This sequence joins TRBV27 and TRBJ1-2; D might be TRBD1 (5 bases). In germline, CDR1 is MNHEY, CDR2 SMNVEV (reference sequence). The CDR3 runs to 12 residues. Trimming removed 6 bases from V and 3 bases from J, with 8 bases in between. The DNA for the CDR3 is TGTGCCAGCAGGAGGGGTCACTATGGCTACACCTTC. It specifies CASRRGHYGYTF.

The chain carries TRBV11-1 and TRBJ2-5; 9 bases match TRBD1. Germline CDR1 is SGHAT and CDR2 is FQDESV (reference sequence). Trimming at V came to 5 bases and at J to 7 bases, leaving 8 bases not matched to a gene. CDR3 length: 14 residues. The CDR3, as DNA: TGTGCCAGCAGCCGGGGACAGGGATTAGGGACCCAGTACTTC. Protein sequence: CASSRGQGLGTQYF.

The chain joins TRBV7-2 to TRBJ2-5; perhaps TRBD1 as D (6 bases). The CDR3 loop spans 15 amino acids. CDR1 and CDR2 from the germline V gene are SGHTA and FQGNSA. V shed 5 bases and J shed 5 bases, with 18 bases lying between them. As DNA, the CDR3 is TGTGCCAGCAGCGTAGTGGGCGACAGGTTTGAGACCCAGTACTTC. This codes for CASSVVGDRFETQYF.

The chain uses TRBV6-5 and TRBJ1-4; 10 nucleotides agree with TRBD1. The germline V gene has CDR1 MNHEY and CDR2 SVGAGI. J gave up 6 bases and V 0 bases, and 4 bases lay outside the gene matches. The CDR3 loop spans 16 amino acids. The CDR3 DNA is TGTGCCAGCAGTTACTCGTTAGGGACAGGGGATGAAAAACTGTTTTTT. Amino acid sequence: CASSYSLGTGDEKLFF.

With regard to this clone: An end of the junction does not agree with germline; a read error may underlie this. The V call is TRBV11-2, the J call TRBJ1-1, with D tentatively TRBD1 (5 bases). The V gene's germline CDR1 is SGHAT and CDR2 FQNNGV. CDR3 length equals 15 residues. CDR3 DNA: TGTGCCAGCAGCTTGGGGCCCGACTACCACACTGAAGTTTTCTTT. It is translated as CASSLGPDYHTEVFF. Looking up the rest from reference TRBV11-2 and TRBJ1-1 gives the full variable domain: EAGVAQSPRYKIIEKRQSVAFWCNPISGHATLYWYQQILGQGPKLLIQFQNNGVVDDSQLPKDRFSAERLKGVDSTLKIQPAKLEDSAVYLCASSLGPDYHTEVFFGQGTRLTVV.

This chain links TRBV24-1 with TRBJ1-2; no definite D call. Germline assignment: CDR1 KGHDR and CDR2 SFDVKD. The CDR3 is 13 residues long. Trimming took 5 bases from V and 3 from J, leaving 9 bases between them. The CDR3 protein is CATSVGPYYGYTF. DNA of the CDR3: TGTGCCACCAGTGTCGGGCCGTACTATGGCTACACCTTC.

The chain uses TRBV4-1 and TRBJ2-2, with 11 bases that match TRBD2. V dropped 1 base and J dropped 0; count of bases not matched to a gene: 4. This CDR3 spans 18 amino acids. Germline V lookup: CDR1 MGHRA, CDR2 YSYEKL. CDR3 nucleotides: TGCGCCAGCAGCCAAGGGCGTAGCGGGGGGGCGAACACCGGGGAGCTGTTTTTT. Encoded protein: CASSQGRSGGANTGELFF.

The chain links TRBV28 to TRBJ1-2, with D perhaps TRBD1 (6 bases). This CDR3 is 14 amino acids long. The V end lost 4 bases, the J end lost 2 bases, and 11 bases lay between the germline ends. Per the germline V gene, CDR1 is MDHEN and CDR2 is SYDVKM. CDR3 DNA sequence: TGTGCCAGCAGTTCACAGGGTCCCAACTATGGCTACACCTTC. It translates to CASSSQGPNYGYTF.

V usage is TRBV5-4 and J usage is TRBJ2-2, with TRBD1 matching over 8 bases. Trimming at V came to 0 bases and at J to 9 bases, leaving 4 bases not matched to a gene. This CDR3 contains 14 residues. Germline V gene data show CDR1 as SGHNT and CDR2 as YYREEE (reference sequence). The CDR3 loop is CASSLGQGARELFF. CDR3 nucleotide sequence: TGTGCCAGCAGCTTGGGGCAGGGGGCTCGGGAGCTGTTTTTT. Looking up the rest from reference TRBV5-4 and TRBJ2-2 gives the full variable domain: ETGVTQSPTHLIKTRGQQVTLRCSSQSGHNTVSWYQQALGQGPQFIFQYYREEENGRGNFPPRFSGLQFPNYSSELNVNALELDDSALYLCASSLGQGARELFFGEGSRLTVL.

The chain employs TRBV5-1 and TRBJ1-3; 7 nucleotides align to TRBD1. The CDR3 runs 14 residues. V shed 2 bases and J 4 bases; nucleotides not matched to a gene: 3. Germline V gives CDR1 SGHRS, CDR2 YFSETQ. CDR3 bases: TGCGCCAGCAGCTTACAGACAGGGGGAAACACCATATATTTT. It encodes CASSLQTGGNTIYF. Combining the CDR3 with reference TRBV5-1 and TRBJ1-3 gives the whole variable domain KAGVTQTPRYLIKTRGQQVTLSCSPISGHRSVSWYQQTPGQGLQFLFEYFSETQRNKGNFPGRFSGRQFSNSRSEMNVSTLELGDSALYLCASSLQTGGNTIYFGEGSWLTVV.

V and J are TRBV2 and TRBJ1-1; D remains unclear. The CDR3 extends over 13 amino acids. With 5 bases removed from V and 1 base from J, the gap between germline ends came to 8 bases. Germline CDR1 reads SNHLY; CDR2 reads FYNNEI. The CDR3 loop reads CASSYAGNTEAFF. The CDR3 DNA is TGTGCCAGCAGTTATGCAGGGAACACTGAAGCTTTCTTT.

This clone was picked up one time. V and J are TRBV5-1 and TRBJ1-5; D gene ambiguous. The CDR3 spans 15 residues. Trimming pared 4 bases from V and 5 bases from J, leaving 16 bases between. The germline gives CDR1 SGHRS, CDR2 YFSETQ. The DNA for the CDR3 is TGCGCCAGCAGCGCCAGTGGCGGGAGGTATCAGCCCCAGCATTTT. Its protein product is CASSASGGRYQPQHF.

Worth noting for this clone: Other DNA sequences within the sample encode an identical CDR3. This chain connects TRBV10-3 to TRBJ1-1; possible D gene TRBD1, 5 bases. This CDR3 is 14 amino acids long. Trimming cost V 2 bases and J 1 base, with 8 bases left between them. Germline V gene data show CDR1 as ENHRY and CDR2 as SYGVKD. The chain's CDR3 is CAISEGQGNTEAFF. For the CDR3, the DNA is TGTGCCATCAGTGAGGGCCAGGGGAACACTGAAGCTTTCTTT.

The V call is TRBV5-1, the J call TRBJ2-5, with unresolved D. Trimming pared 2 bases from V and 1 base from J, leaving 6 bases between. Germline CDR1 and CDR2: SGHRS and YFSETQ. This CDR3 comprises 13 residues. The CDR3 DNA reads as TGCGCCAGCAGCTTAACAGTCCAAGAGACCCAGTACTTC. Translation gives CASSLTVQETQYF.

The V and J genes are TRBV27 and TRBJ2-2, with TRBD2 matching over 9 bases. CDR1 MNHEY and CDR2 SMNVEV come from the germline V gene (reference sequence). With V trimmed by 3 bases and J by 2 bases, 1 base remained unmatched. The CDR3 length is 15 residues. The DNA of the CDR3 is TGTGCCAGCAGTTTGACTAGCGGAAACACCGGGGAGCTGTTTTTT. Encoded protein: CASSLTSGNTGELFF.

In this sample, this clone turned up once. This chain links TRBV5-8 with TRBJ2-1; TRBD2 matches 11 bases. This CDR3 comprises 14 residues. Trimming at V came to 0 bases and at J to 15 bases, leaving 8 bases not matched to a gene. Germline assignment: CDR1 SGHTS and CDR2 YDEGEE. CDR3: CASSLELAGAALFF. The CDR3 bases are TGTGCCAGCAGCTTGGAACTAGCGGGGGCGGCCCTGTTCTTC.

The V and J genes are TRBV3-1 (or the pseudogene TRBV3-2) and TRBJ2-7, with 8 bases aligning to TRBD1. This CDR3 is built from 16 residues. Germline values: CDR1 LGHDT, CDR2 YNNKEL (reference sequence). After removal of 1 base from V and 3 bases from J, the junction contained 8 bases not matched to a gene. Here the CDR3 DNA reads TGTGCCAGCAGCCAAGTTAGGACAGGGTTTGACTACGAGCAGTACTTC. Its translation is CASSQVRTGFDYEQYF.

The chain employs TRBV7-9 and TRBJ1-2; unclear D gene. CDR3 length: 14 amino acids. The V end lost 2 bases, the J end lost 3 bases, and 10 bases lay between the germline ends. CDR1 SEHNR and CDR2 FQNEAQ come from the germline V gene (reference sequence). Written as DNA, the CDR3 is TGTGCCAGCAGCTTAATGGACGGCGACTATGGCTACACCTTC. Translation: CASSLMDGDYGYTF. The variable domain in full, completed from reference TRBV7-9 and TRBJ1-2, reads DTGVSQNPRHKITKRGQNVTFRCDPISEHNRLYWYRQTLGQGPEFLTYFQNEAQLEKSRLLSDRFSAERPKGSFSTLEIQRTEQGDSAMYLCASSLMDGDYGYTFGSGTRLTVV.

V is TRBV13 and J is TRBJ2-5; TRBD2 is a possible D gene (5 bases). Germline loops: CDR1 PRHDT, CDR2 FYEKMQ (reference sequence). Between the trimmed V and J ends, which lost 5 bases and 7 bases, there was a span of 14 bases. The CDR3 runs to 13 residues. CDR3 amino acids: CASSQATAGTQYF. For the CDR3, the DNA is TGTGCCAGCAGCCAAGCGACGGCGGGGACCCAGTACTTC.

The chain uses TRBV3-1 (or the pseudogene TRBV3-2) and TRBJ1-2, with D possibly TRBD1 on 6 matching bases. Trimming took off 2 bases at V and 6 bases at J, with 16 bases between the two ends. Per the germline V gene, CDR1 is LGHDT and CDR2 is YNNKEL (reference sequence). The CDR3 spans 15 residues. The CDR3 region is CASSQRGGPRDGYTF. In nucleotides, the CDR3 is TGTGCCAGCAGCCAACGCGGGGGCCCCCGCGATGGCTACACCTTC.

In this sample, this clone turned up a few times. The V and J genes are TRBV2 and TRBJ2-3; D gene unclear. Germline V gene lookup returns CDR1 SNHLY and CDR2 FYNNEI. The V and J ends lost 6 bases and 5 bases respectively, with 9 bases between them. The CDR3 is 12 amino acids. The CDR3 sequence is CASSPTIDTQYF. The CDR3 DNA sequence: TGTGCCAGCAGCCCCACTATAGATACGCAGTATTTT.

The chain links TRBV15 to TRBJ2-7, with D perhaps matching TRBD1 or TRBD2 (5 bases each). The germline V gene has CDR1 LNHNV and CDR2 YYDKDF (reference sequence). This CDR3 comprises 15 residues. V shed 1 base and J shed 5 bases, with 15 bases lying between them. The CDR3 nucleotides are TGTGCCACCAGCAGAGGGGGACCGTTTATCAACGAGCAGTACTTC. This gives the protein CATSRGGPFINEQYF.

The CDR3 sequence is CASSTPRQGLGGYTF. For the CDR3, the DNA is TGTGCCAGTAGTACGCCCCGACAGGGTCTGGGCGGCTACACCTTC. This chain links TRBV19 with TRBJ1-2; 7 nucleotides match TRBD1. Trimming removed 4 bases from V and 8 bases from J; junction bases left unmatched: 13. Germline V lookup: CDR1 LNHDA, CDR2 SQIVND (reference sequence). This CDR3 comprises 15 residues.